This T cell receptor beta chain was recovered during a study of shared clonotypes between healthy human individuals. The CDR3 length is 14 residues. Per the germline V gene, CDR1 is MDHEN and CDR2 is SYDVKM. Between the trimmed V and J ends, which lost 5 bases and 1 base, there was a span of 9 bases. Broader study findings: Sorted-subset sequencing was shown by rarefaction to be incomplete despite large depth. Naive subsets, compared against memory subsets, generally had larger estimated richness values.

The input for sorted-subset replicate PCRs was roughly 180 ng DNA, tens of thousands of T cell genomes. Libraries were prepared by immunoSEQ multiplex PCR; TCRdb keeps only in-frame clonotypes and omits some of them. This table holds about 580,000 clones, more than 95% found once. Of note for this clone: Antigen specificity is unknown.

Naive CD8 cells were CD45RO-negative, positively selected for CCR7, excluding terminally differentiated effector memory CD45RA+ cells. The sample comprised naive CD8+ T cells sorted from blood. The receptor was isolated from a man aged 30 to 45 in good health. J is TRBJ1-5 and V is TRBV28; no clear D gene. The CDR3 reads CASSIPDSNQPQHF. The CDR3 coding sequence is TGTGCCAGCAGTATCCCAGACAGCAATCAGCCCCAGCATTTT.